This entry concerns a single TCR beta chain. Its cognate antigen is unknown. This specimen comes from a study of cytomegalovirus exposure and HLA in healthy donors. General observations from the study: A later analysis reportedly found that, within productive TCRs, an Asian-associated ancestry cluster had fewer N-insertions than the mean observed across the approximately 700 donors. Among TCR beta chains of equal frequency, HLA-associated ones were more clonally expanded in a later analysis. Near-uniform donor sequencing depth was presumed by presence/absence analyses.

Both 60 Vbeta primers and 13 Jbeta primers went into the PCR. Sequencing was performed with immunoSEQ multiplex PCR; in TCRdb, only in-frame clones are kept and a portion is missing. The sample holds about 70,000 clones, just over 65% seen once. Germline-derived CDR1 and CDR2 are LNHNV and YYDKDF (reference sequence). The CDR3 runs to 16 residues. V shed 0 bases and J 2 bases; nucleotides not matched to a gene: 7. This chain joins TRBV15 and TRBJ2-7, with 7 bases that match TRBD1. This receptor was identified in a woman aged 25-40 years in good health and CMV-seronegative. The sequencing input was PBMCs. CDR3 loop: CATSRDLNTGAYEQYF. For the CDR3, the DNA is TGTGCCACCAGCAGAGACCTTAATACAGGGGCCTACGAGCAGTACTTC. The whole variable domain, remainder taken from reference TRBV15 and TRBJ2-7, is DAMVIQNPRYQVTQFGKPVTLSCSQTLNHNVMYWYQQKSSQAPKLLFHYYDKDFNNEADTPDNFQSRRPNTSFCFLDIRSPGLGDTAMYLCATSRDLNTGAYEQYFGPGTRLTVT.